The 8 T cell receptor beta chains below all came from one sample that was sequenced in a study of cytomegalovirus exposure and HLA in healthy donors. Amplification used 60 Vbeta primers and 13 Jbeta primers. Here immunoSEQ multiplex PCR was the method, and the copy in TCRdb shows in-frame clones only, minus some. The sample holds approximately 92,000 clones; approximately 84% are singletons and the top ten take 0.95% to 1.5%. Material: PBMCs. These receptors were taken from a girl under 10 years old in good health and CMV-seropositive.

This clone was observed a handful of times. J is TRBJ2-5 and V is TRBV15; D gene ambiguous. V lost 1 base to trimming and J lost 5 bases, with 5 bases between them. The CDR3 covers 12 residues. Germline CDR1 LNHNV, CDR2 YYDKDF (reference sequence). For the CDR3, the DNA is TGTGCCACCAGCAGAGGCGATGAGACCCAGTACTTC. Its translation is CATSRGDETQYF.

This rearrangement joins TRBV7-9 to TRBJ1-1, with TRBD1 identical over 8 bases. V shed 1 base, J shed 1 base, and the junction held 2 bases outside the gene matches. Germline CDR1 and CDR2: SEHNR and FQNEAQ (reference sequence). This CDR3 spans 15 amino acids. CDR3 sequence reads: CASSLDGTGNTEAFF. For the CDR3, the DNA is TGTGCCAGCAGCTTAGATGGGACAGGGAACACTGAAGCTTTCTTT.

This chain joins TRBV2 and TRBJ2-7; D perhaps matches TRBD2 (6 bases). CDR1 is SNHLY and CDR2 is FYNNEI in the germline V gene. The CDR3 totals 15 residues. Trimming took 2 bases from V and 5 from J, leaving 16 bases between them. The CDR3 DNA follows: TGTGCCAGCAGTGAACGGAGGGGATGGGTGGACGAGCAGTACTTC. Its protein is CASSERRGWVDEQYF.

Only one count was recorded for this clone. This chain joins TRBV30 and TRBJ2-1; 7 positions agree with TRBD2. Germline V lookup: CDR1 GTSNPN, CDR2 SVGIG (reference sequence). This CDR3 has 10 amino acids. The DNA of the CDR3 is TGTGGCAGCGGGGACAATGAGCAGTTCTTC. Translated, it gives CGSGDNEQFF.

The rearrangement uses TRBV6-6 and TRBJ1-5, with 8 bases identical to TRBD1. Per the germline V gene, CDR1 is MNHNY and CDR2 is SVGAGI (reference sequence). With V trimmed by 4 bases and J by 1 base, 6 bases remained unmatched. The CDR3 runs 16 residues. The DNA of the CDR3 is TGTGCCAGCAGTTCTCTCAGGACAGGGAGCAATCAGCCCCAGCATTTT. Protein: CASSSLRTGSNQPQHF.

There are a few counts of this clone. The V and J genes are TRBV6-5 and TRBJ2-1; TRBD1 matches 8 bases. CDR1 MNHEY and CDR2 SVGAGI come from the germline V gene. This CDR3 has 13 residues. V was clipped by 6 bases and J by 9 bases; unmatched bases: 7. This chain's CDR3 is CASSLQGAVEQFF. For the CDR3, the DNA is TGTGCCAGCAGCTTGCAGGGGGCGGTTGAGCAGTTCTTC.

This chain links TRBV5-1 with TRBJ2-3; no firm D call. This CDR3 region has 12 residues. Germline V gives CDR1 SGHRS, CDR2 YFSETQ. The V end lost 4 bases, the J end lost 2 bases, and 5 bases lay between the germline ends. This CDR3 is CASSADTDTQYF. As DNA, the CDR3 is TGCGCCAGCAGCGCGGACACAGATACGCAGTATTTT.

This clone appeared once. V is TRBV7-9 and J is TRBJ1-1, with TRBD1 identical over 10 bases. V lost 4 bases and J lost 4; bases outside the gene matches: 9. The CDR3 covers 16 residues. Germline V CDR1 and CDR2: SEHNR, FQNEAQ (reference sequence). The chain's CDR3 is CASSSPGTGVGTEAFF. CDR3 nucleotides: TGTGCCAGCAGCTCCCCCGGGACAGGGGTTGGCACTGAAGCTTTCTTT.